This is a list of T cell receptor beta chains from one sample in a study of blood T cell repertoires in COVID-19. Measured with immunoSEQ multiplex PCR; TCRdb has only the in-frame clones, and not every one. The table shows about 370,000 clones, with 89% occurring only once. The sequenced sample was peripheral blood. Receptors originate from a woman younger than 45 with COVID-19, enrolled during active disease. Each CDR3 is given with its conserved first and last residue. Each record gives: CDR3 DNA, CDR3 protein, V gene, D gene, clone size, J gene. A D gene is named only where the DNA matches it firmly. Rows may omit the clone size; those that give it use once, few, many or a size class.

cdr3_nt: TGCGCCAGCAGCCAAGGTCAGGGAGCGGGCACCGGGGAGCTGTTTTTT; cdr3_aa: CASSQGQGAGTGELFF; v_call: TRBV4-3; d_call: NA; clone_size: once; j_call: TRBJ2-2
cdr3_nt: TGTGCCAGCAGCTCCGGACTAGCGGGGTTCACAGATACGCAGTATTTT; cdr3_aa: CASSSGLAGFTDTQYF; v_call: TRBV11-3; d_call: TRBD2; clone_size: NA; j_call: TRBJ2-3
cdr3_nt: TGTGCCAGCAGCCAAACGGTTAGCTCCTACAATGAGCAGTTCTTC; cdr3_aa: CASSQTVSSYNEQFF; v_call: TRBV14; d_call: NA; clone_size: few; j_call: TRBJ2-1
cdr3_nt: TGTGCCGGGGCCACAGGGGCTGGGGCCAACGTCCTGACTTTC; cdr3_aa: CAGATGAGANVLTF; v_call: TRBV19; d_call: TRBD1; clone_size: NA; j_call: TRBJ2-6
cdr3_nt: TGTGCCAGCAGTAGACGGACAGGGGGCACTAGCGGCACAGATACGCAGTATTTT; cdr3_aa: CASSRRTGGTSGTDTQYF; v_call: TRBV27; d_call: TRBD1; clone_size: NA; j_call: TRBJ2-3
cdr3_nt: TGTGCCATCTCCTTTAGAGGGTGGCGGTATAATTCACCCCTCCACTTT; cdr3_aa: CAISFRGWRYNSPLHF; v_call: TRBV21-1; d_call: NA; clone_size: NA; j_call: TRBJ1-6
cdr3_nt: TGTGCCAGCAGCCAACTCCTCCGGACCCCGGACATGGCAGATACGCAGTATTTT; cdr3_aa: CASSQLLRTPDMADTQYF; v_call: TRBV3-1/TRBV3-2; d_call: NA; clone_size: NA; j_call: TRBJ2-3
cdr3_nt: TGCAGCGCCACCCTGGGCCAGGGGAGCTATGGCTACACCTTC; cdr3_aa: CSATLGQGSYGYTF; v_call: TRBV29-1; d_call: NA; clone_size: NA; j_call: TRBJ1-2
cdr3_nt: TGTGCCAGCAGCTCACGGGACAGGGGGCTGTTGAATACGCAGTATTTT; cdr3_aa: CASSSRDRGLLNTQYF; v_call: TRBV5-5; d_call: TRBD1; clone_size: NA; j_call: TRBJ2-3
cdr3_nt: TGCGCCAGCAGCCACCATGCCCTTTGGGGCAACCAAAGGCGCACAGATACGCAGTATTTT; cdr3_aa: CASSHHALWGNQRRTDTQYF; v_call: TRBV4-1; d_call: NA; clone_size: NA; j_call: TRBJ2-3
cdr3_nt: TGTGCCAGCAGCTTAAAGACAGGGAGCTCTGGGGCCAACGTCCTGACTTTC; cdr3_aa: CASSLKTGSSGANVLTF; v_call: TRBV7-9; d_call: TRBD1; clone_size: NA; j_call: TRBJ2-6
cdr3_nt: TGTGCCAGCAGTGTAGCTTACACAGATACGCAGTATTTT; cdr3_aa: CASSVAYTDTQYF; v_call: TRBV2; d_call: NA; clone_size: NA; j_call: TRBJ2-3
cdr3_nt: TGTGCCAGCCACCAGGGCGGGGGGGTAGATGAGCAGTTCTTC; cdr3_aa: CASHQGGGVDEQFF; v_call: TRBV2; d_call: TRBD2; clone_size: NA; j_call: TRBJ2-1
cdr3_nt: TGTGCCAGCAGCTTAGGGCCAGGGGGCAACACCGGGGAGCTGTTTTTT; cdr3_aa: CASSLGPGGNTGELFF; v_call: TRBV7-2; d_call: TRBD1; clone_size: few; j_call: TRBJ2-2